A single sample is the source of the 31 T cell receptor beta chains below, sequenced in a study of PD-L1 blockade in urothelial cancer (dated by TCRdb to 2016 to 2017). Library preparation used the immunoSEQ multiplex PCR assay. The immuneACCESS repertoire file appears here via TCRdb, limited to in-frame rearrangements. These files lack a portion of the clones; in checked studies, under half of the deficit traces to unresolved V genes, and the cause of the others is not known. This sample lists roughly 51,000 clones; 79% were detected once. The ten biggest clones cover over 9.5% of the sample. In the paper's terms, the time point label means: pretreatment peripheral blood. This specimen consisted of PBMCs, obtained around atezolizumab (anti-PD-L1) treatment. Every receptor here comes from a man between 70 and 80 years old with urothelial cancer.

Turning to this clone: An end of the junction does not agree with germline; a read error may underlie this. The J gene is TRBJ2-1, the V gene TRBV7-7; 11 bases are shared with TRBD1. CDR1 is SSHAT and CDR2 is FNYEAQ in the germline V gene (reference sequence). CDR3 length equals 16 residues. DNA of the CDR3: TGTGCTAGCAGCGTCTCTCCCGGACAGGGGGCAAATGAGCAGTTCTTC. Residues: CASSVSPGQGANEQFF.

The chain uses TRBV9 and TRBJ2-3; 15 nucleotides align to TRBD2. The germline V gene has CDR1 SGDLS and CDR2 YYNGEE. The CDR3 contains 20 residues. With 3 bases clipped from V and 1 base from J, the junction kept 12 bases outside the gene matches. The CDR3 here is CASSDYPGLAGGRGTDTQYF. The CDR3 coding sequence is TGTGCCAGCAGCGACTACCCGGGACTAGCGGGAGGTCGGGGCACAGATACGCAGTATTTT.

The chain employs TRBV2 and TRBJ2-1, with 7 bases fitting TRBD2. The length of the CDR3 is 15 residues. Germline V gene data show CDR1 as SNHLY and CDR2 as FYNNEI. V shed 7 bases, J shed 0 bases, and the junction held 6 bases outside the gene matches. CDR3 protein: CASKNGRSSYNEQFF. In DNA, the CDR3 is TGTGCCAGCAAAAACGGGAGGAGCTCCTACAATGAGCAGTTCTTC.

The rearrangement joins TRBV30 to TRBJ1-4; D remains unclear. This CDR3 has 10 residues. The germline V gene has CDR1 GTSNPN and CDR2 SVGIG (reference sequence). V was cut by 3 bases and J by 8 bases, with 4 bases left in between. CDR3 protein: CAWSGEKLFF. CDR3 in DNA: TGTGCCTGGAGCGGGGAAAAACTGTTTTTT.

The CDR3 DNA sequence: TGTGCCAGCTCACCCCGACAGGGTTCCCCCTACGAGCAGTACTTC. Translating gives CASSPRQGSPYEQYF. The J gene is TRBJ2-7, the V gene TRBV18, with 7 bases matching TRBD1. CDR1 KGHSH and CDR2 LQKENI come from the germline V gene. Trimming cost V 3 bases and J 2 bases; bases outside gene matches: 7. This CDR3 is built from 15 residues.

This clone was counted only a few times. This rearrangement joins TRBV12-5 to TRBJ2-2, with TRBD2 matching over 8 bases. V gave up 4 bases and J gave up 6 bases; unmatched junction bases: 10. The CDR3 sequence is 16 residues long. Germline V gene data show CDR1 as LGHNT and CDR2 as FRNRAP. CDR3 loop: CASGSALGLAAGELFF. The DNA of the CDR3 is TGTGCTAGTGGTTCGGCCCTTGGACTAGCCGCCGGGGAGCTGTTTTTT.

This clone came up a few times. The chain carries TRBV7-3 and TRBJ2-1, with D possibly matching TRBD2 (5 bases). This CDR3 region has 15 residues. V shed 1 base and J shed 7 bases, with 14 bases lying between them. CDR1 and CDR2 from the germline V gene are SGHTA and FQGTGA. DNA of the CDR3: TGTGCCAGCAGCTTAAGCCTAGCCGCCGGGAATGAGCAGTTCTTC. Its translation: CASSLSLAAGNEQFF.

The chain carries TRBV28 and TRBJ1-2, with D unclear. Germline CDR1 MDHEN, CDR2 SYDVKM. The V end lost 6 bases, the J end lost 8 bases, and 31 bases lay between the germline ends. The CDR3 consists of 18 residues. CDR3 sequence reads: CASRSPAGSTEGEVGYTF. CDR3 in DNA: TGTGCCAGCAGGTCCCCCGCGGGATCAACTGAGGGTGAGGTGGGCTACACCTTC.

The gene calls are TRBV9 and TRBJ2-7; TRBD1 agrees at 9 bases. The CDR3 covers 14 residues. V was pared by 3 bases and J by 4 bases, with 5 bases of the junction left unmatched. Germline CDR1 is SGDLS and CDR2 is YYNGEE. This chain's CDR3 is CASSAGTGNYEQYF. CDR3 DNA sequence: TGTGCCAGCAGCGCCGGGACAGGGAATTACGAGCAGTACTTC.

The rearrangement links TRBV7-9 to TRBJ2-2; 7 bases fit TRBD2. This CDR3 is 14 amino acids long. Trimming removed 1 base from V and 10 bases from J; junction bases left unmatched: 6. In germline, CDR1 is SEHNR, CDR2 FQNEAQ (reference sequence). The CDR3 DNA is TGTGCCAGCAGCTTAGTGGCTAGCGGAGAGGAGCTGTTTTTT. This encodes CASSLVASGEELFF.

The rearrangement joins TRBV5-4 to TRBJ2-5, with TRBD2 as a possible D gene (5 bases). This CDR3 spans 15 amino acids. The V and J ends lost 1 base and 4 bases respectively, with 14 bases between them. Germline V gives CDR1 SGHNT, CDR2 YYREEE (reference sequence). The CDR3 spells CASSLLSGMGETQYF. The CDR3 DNA reads as TGTGCCAGCAGCTTGCTCTCCGGGATGGGAGAGACCCAGTACTTC.

The chain has TRBV28 and TRBJ2-3, with 12 positions matching TRBD2. J was trimmed by 5 bases and V by 6 bases; bases with no gene match: 6. The CDR3 is made up of 15 amino acids. The V gene's germline CDR1 is MDHEN and CDR2 SYDVKM. CDR3 region: CASSRRLAGVDTQYF. Here the CDR3 DNA reads TGTGCCAGCAGCAGGAGACTAGCGGGAGTAGATACGCAGTATTTT.

This chain connects TRBV27 to TRBJ2-5; tentative D call: TRBD1 (6 bases). This CDR3 has 15 residues. V lost 7 bases to trimming and J lost 5 bases, with 20 bases between them. CDR1 is MNHEY and CDR2 is SMNVEV in the germline V gene (reference sequence). CDR3 sequence: CASNTLSGDKETQYF. CDR3 bases: TGTGCCAGCAATACATTGTCAGGGGATAAGGAGACCCAGTACTTC.

The chain recombines TRBV27 with TRBJ2-3; 7 bases map to TRBD2. V lost 4 bases, J lost 4 bases, and 11 bases stayed unmatched. In germline, CDR1 is MNHEY, CDR2 SMNVEV (reference sequence). The CDR3 loop spans 16 amino acids. CDR3 bases: TGTGCCAGCAGTTCCCTTTATCGGGGGGTGGCAGATACGCAGTATTTT. Amino acid sequence: CASSSLYRGVADTQYF.

CDR3 residues: CASSLGGGQPQHF. CDR3 nucleotides: TGTGCCAGCAGCTTAGGGGGAGGTCAGCCCCAGCATTTT. The chain has TRBV11-2 and TRBJ1-5; D is ambiguous. The V and J ends lost 1 base and 6 bases respectively, with 7 bases between them. The length of the CDR3 is 13 residues. Germline CDR1 reads SGHAT; CDR2 reads FQNNGV.

The gene calls are TRBV10-2 and TRBJ2-2, with unresolved D. V lost 4 bases and J lost 2, with 17 bases in between. CDR3 length equals 17 residues. In germline, CDR1 is WSHSY, CDR2 SAAADI. The CDR3 loop reads CASSAPDTLTNTGELFF. DNA of the CDR3: TGCGCCAGCAGTGCGCCCGACACCCTCACAAACACCGGGGAGCTGTTTTTT.

This sequence joins TRBV29-1 and TRBJ2-3; 11 nucleotides agree with TRBD2. The ends lost 7 bases at V and 4 bases at J; junction bases unmatched: 13. The CDR3 sequence is 16 residues long. Germline V gene sequence: CDR1 SQVTM, CDR2 ANQGSEA. CDR3 DNA: TGCAGCGCGACATCTATAGCGGGAGGGCCGGCAGATACGCAGTATTTT. It specifies CSATSIAGGPADTQYF.

This clone was counted only a few times. V usage is TRBV7-8 and J usage is TRBJ1-1; D unclear. Germline V gene lookup returns CDR1 SGHVS and CDR2 FQNEAQ. Trimming left V 2 bases short and J 8 bases short, with 6 bases between. The CDR3 has 11 residues. CDR3: CASSLRHEAFF. CDR3 coding DNA: TGTGCCAGCAGCTTAAGACACGAAGCTTTCTTT.

The V gene is TRBV15, the J gene TRBJ2-6; maybe TRBD1 (6 bases). The germline V gene has CDR1 LNHNV and CDR2 YYDKDF (reference sequence). This CDR3 is built from 19 residues. Trimming took off 0 bases at V and 2 bases at J, with 17 bases between the two ends. The CDR3 DNA reads TGTGCCACCAGCAGAGATCCCCTGGGTGGGGGCACTGGGGCCAACGTCCTGACTTTC. Its translation: CATSRDPLGGGTGANVLTF.

The chain couples TRBV2 to TRBJ2-2, with D uncertain. V lost 5 bases and J lost 0, with 13 bases in between. CDR3 length: 16 residues. From germline, CDR1 is SNHLY and CDR2 FYNNEI. DNA of the CDR3: TGTGCCAGCAGTTTGCAGGCCATGGCGAACACCGGGGAGCTGTTTTTT. Its translation is CASSLQAMANTGELFF.

The chain uses TRBV5-6 and TRBJ2-1; 7 nucleotides match TRBD1. After removal of 0 bases from V and 9 bases from J, the junction contained 6 bases not matched to a gene. Germline V gene data show CDR1 as SGHDT and CDR2 as YYEEEE. This CDR3 has 14 amino acids. This CDR3 reads CASSLEQGSSEQFF. Here the CDR3 DNA reads TGTGCCAGCAGCTTGGAACAGGGGTCGAGTGAGCAGTTCTTC.

The chain recombines TRBV28 with TRBJ1-3; 9 nucleotides agree with TRBD1. The ends lost 8 bases at V and 8 bases at J; junction bases unmatched: 10. The CDR3 length is 14 residues. CDR1 and CDR2 from the germline V gene are MDHEN and SYDVKM. The CDR3 here is CASFGTGLTDTIYF. The CDR3 DNA reads TGTGCCAGCTTCGGGACAGGGCTTACGGACACCATATATTTT.

This chain uses TRBV9 with TRBJ2-7; 14 positions match TRBD2. This CDR3 is built from 14 residues. V was pared by 4 bases and J by 6 bases, with 3 bases of the junction left unmatched. Germline CDR1 SGDLS, CDR2 YYNGEE. CDR3 coding DNA: TGTGCCAGCAGCCCGGGACTAGCGGGAGTCGAGCAGTACTTC. Its translation is CASSPGLAGVEQYF.

V and J are TRBV2 and TRBJ2-3; 8 bases align to TRBD2. CDR3 length: 14 amino acids. V was clipped by 6 bases and J by 3 bases; unmatched bases: 5. Germline V gives CDR1 SNHLY, CDR2 FYNNEI. The CDR3 here is CASRKGLGTDTQYF. DNA for the CDR3: TGTGCCAGCAGAAAGGGACTAGGGACAGATACGCAGTATTTT.

This chain joins TRBV6-4 and TRBJ2-1, with TRBD2 matching over 13 bases. Germline V gene data show CDR1 as MRHNA and CDR2 as SNTAGT. V gave up 2 bases and J gave up 8 bases; unmatched junction bases: 6. The length of the CDR3 is 16 residues. DNA for the CDR3: TGTGCCAGCAGTGACGGGAGGACTAGCGGGAGCGATGAGCAGTTCTTC. Translation gives CASSDGRTSGSDEQFF.

V usage is TRBV4-1 and J usage is TRBJ2-1; 9 bases map to TRBD2. The CDR3 consists of 16 residues. Germline V lookup: CDR1 MGHRA, CDR2 YSYEKL. The junction had 2 bases not matched to a gene; V was cut back by 0 bases and J by 2 bases. The CDR3 coding sequence is TGCGCCAGCAGCCAAGAAGCGGGAGGTCCCTACAATGAGCAGTTCTTC. Protein sequence: CASSQEAGGPYNEQFF.

The chain employs TRBV28 and TRBJ2-4, with TRBD2 matching over 10 bases. Germline assignment: CDR1 MDHEN and CDR2 SYDVKM. This CDR3 region has 14 residues. The junction had 4 bases not matched to a gene; V was cut back by 5 bases and J by 6 bases. CDR3 DNA: TGTGCCAGCAGTCCGGGACTAGCGCTAAACATTCAGTACTTC. It yields the protein CASSPGLALNIQYF.

This rearrangement joins TRBV5-6 to TRBJ1-1; D is undetermined. This CDR3 contains 14 residues. The V end was cut by 4 bases, the J end by 7 bases, with 17 bases between. In germline, CDR1 is SGHDT, CDR2 YYEEEE. The CDR3 nucleotides read TGTGCCAGCAGCCGGGGTCCCCTCGATGGTGAAGCTTTCTTT. This translates into CASSRGPLDGEAFF. Based on the CDR3 plus reference TRBV5-6 and TRBJ1-1, the full variable domain is DAGVTQSPTHLIKTRGQQVTLRCSPKSGHDTVSWYQQALGQGPQFIFQYYEEEERQRGNFPDRFSGHQFPNYSSELNVNALLLGDSALYLCASSRGPLDGEAFFGQGTRLTVV.

This clone occurred once. V gene TRBV11-2 combines with J gene TRBJ2-7, with TRBD2 identical over 7 bases. CDR3 length equals 13 residues. V gave up 6 bases and J gave up 4 bases; unmatched junction bases: 6. Germline V gives CDR1 SGHAT, CDR2 FQNNGV. The CDR3, as DNA: TGTGCCAGCAGTTCTAGCGGAGCGTACGAGCAGTACTTC. This encodes CASSSSGAYEQYF. The full variable domain, completed using reference TRBV11-2 and TRBJ2-7, is EAGVAQSPRYKIIEKRQSVAFWCNPISGHATLYWYQQILGQGPKLLIQFQNNGVVDDSQLPKDRFSAERLKGVDSTLKIQPAKLEDSAVYLCASSSSGAYEQYFGPGTRLTVT.

This sequence joins TRBV11-3 and TRBJ1-2; 8 nucleotides align to TRBD1. After removal of 1 base from V and 2 bases from J, the junction contained 9 bases not matched to a gene. This CDR3 region has 17 residues. Germline assignment: CDR1 SGHNT and CDR2 YENEEA. The CDR3 sequence: CASSLVPWDRPNYGYTF. CDR3 sequence (DNA): TGTGCCAGCAGCTTAGTCCCCTGGGACAGGCCCAACTATGGCTACACCTTC.

The rearrangement uses TRBV27 and TRBJ2-7; tentatively, D is TRBD2 (6 bases). Germline lookup yields CDR1 MNHEY and CDR2 SMNVEV (reference sequence). This CDR3 contains 13 residues. Trimming pared 10 bases from V and 4 bases from J, leaving 17 bases between. The chain's CDR3 is CATGAGSRYEQYF. The CDR3, as DNA: TGTGCCACAGGAGCGGGTAGTCGGTACGAGCAGTACTTC.